Shown below are 13 T cell receptor beta chains from a single sample sequenced in a study of blood T cells in healthy people across ages. A second PCR, run for about 6 to 11 cycles, used a sample-barcoded 5' primer plus a J-beta primer mix. TCRdb reanalysed the 5' RACE reads using MiXCR and keeps one entry per CDR3 protein. The table includes 540,000 or so distinct CDR3 sequences, 45% to 55% detected once. Sequencing input: blood. The receptor source for this set is an elderly man in good health.

This clonotype was observed many times. The chain has TRBV6-6 and TRBJ2-5, with D possibly being TRBD2 (5 bases). Germline V gene lookup returns CDR1 MNHNY and CDR2 SVGAGI (reference sequence). This CDR3 has 11 amino acids. Trimming pared 4 bases from V and 10 bases from J, leaving 10 bases between. The CDR3 coding sequence is TGTGCCAGCAGTTCACGAGGGTACCAGTACTTC. It yields the protein CASSSRGYQYF.

This clonotype showed up just a few times. V and J are TRBV7-9 and TRBJ1-5; D is uncertain. CDR3 length: 16 residues. The germline CDR1 and CDR2 sequences are SEHNR and FQNEAQ (reference sequence). V was cut by 1 base and J by 6 bases, with 16 bases left in between. The CDR3, as DNA: TGTGCCAGCAGCTTAGTAACTGGAACTCTAAGTCAGCCCCAGCATTTT. This encodes CASSLVTGTLSQPQHF.

V and J are TRBV6-4 and TRBJ2-3; D may be TRBD1 or TRBD2 (5 bases each). The germline V gene has CDR1 MRHNA and CDR2 SNTAGT. V shed 2 bases and J shed 0 bases, with 9 bases lying between them. This CDR3 is 15 amino acids long. CDR3 nucleotide sequence: TGTGCCAGCAGTGACCGGGGCGCTAGCACAGATACGCAGTATTTT. Translating it yields CASSDRGASTDTQYF.

The rearrangement joins TRBV13 to TRBJ2-7, with 7 nucleotides matching TRBD2. Germline values: CDR1 PRHDT, CDR2 FYEKMQ (reference sequence). The CDR3 has 15 residues. V shed 0 bases, J shed 3 bases, and the junction held 5 bases outside the gene matches. CDR3 residues: CASSLGVQRGYEQYF. CDR3 coding DNA: TGTGCCAGCAGCTTAGGGGTCCAGCGGGGCTACGAGCAGTACTTC.

Concerning this clonotype itself: A junction boundary mismatches the germline segment, possibly from a read error. The chain joins TRBV5-5 to TRBJ1-5; 10 bases map to TRBD1. Germline CDR1 is SGHKS and CDR2 is YYEKEE (reference sequence). CDR3 length: 17 amino acids. The CDR3 sequence: CASGLRGVDRGNQPQHF. The CDR3 DNA reads as TGTGCCAGCGGCTTGCGGGGGGTGGACAGGGGGAATCAGCCCCAGCATTTT.

The J gene is TRBJ2-1, the V gene TRBV24-1; 10 bases are a match to TRBD2. Germline V gene lookup returns CDR1 KGHDR and CDR2 SFDVKD. This CDR3 is 16 amino acids long. V shed 6 bases and J 3 bases; nucleotides not matched to a gene: 7. CDR3 in DNA: TGTGCCACCAGTCGGCTAGCGGGAGAATGCTACAATGAGCAGTTCTTC. Amino acids: CATSRLAGECYNEQFF.

As regards this clonotype: Germline and junction disagree at one end, which may indicate a read error. The CDR3 here is CASSFSPRDTQYF. The CDR3 DNA is TGTGCTAGCAGCTTCTCTCCACGGGATACGCAGTATTTT. The genes are TRBV7-7 and TRBJ2-3; D is unclear. CDR1 and CDR2 (germline): SSHAT, FNYEAQ (reference sequence). The CDR3 loop spans 13 amino acids.

The chain carries TRBV7-9 and TRBJ2-7; 8 nucleotides line up with TRBD2. The CDR3 covers 12 residues. The J segment lost 9 bases and the V segment lost 5 bases, leaving 6 bases of the junction unmatched. Germline V lookup: CDR1 SEHNR, CDR2 FQNEAQ (reference sequence). The CDR3 loop is CASSLSGSGQYF. The CDR3 bases are TGTGCCAGCAGCCTGAGCGGGAGCGGGCAGTACTTC. Looking up the rest from reference TRBV7-9 and TRBJ2-7 gives the full variable domain: DTGVSQNPRHKITKRGQNVTFRCDPISEHNRLYWYRQTLGQGPEFLTYFQNEAQLEKSRLLSDRFSAERPKGSFSTLEIQRTEQGDSAMYLCASSLSGSGQYFGPGTRLTVT.

This chain connects TRBV5-1 to TRBJ2-7; a possible D gene is TRBD1 (5 bases). CDR1 SGHRS and CDR2 YFSETQ come from the germline V gene. The CDR3 runs 14 residues. Trimming left V 4 bases short and J 1 base short, with 12 bases between. CDR3 region: CASSLTVLSYEQYF. The CDR3 coding sequence is TGCGCCAGCAGCCTGACAGTTCTTTCCTACGAGCAGTACTTC.

This clonotype has just a few counts. This chain uses TRBV25-1 with TRBJ2-7; D is perhaps TRBD1 or TRBD2 (5 bases each). This CDR3 comprises 15 residues. Between the trimmed V and J ends, which lost 4 bases and 5 bases, there was a span of 18 bases. The germline V gene encodes CDR1 MGHDK and CDR2 SYGVNS. The CDR3 here is CASSASGKGSHEQYF. CDR3 coding DNA: TGTGCCAGCAGTGCTTCGGGAAAGGGGTCCCACGAGCAGTACTTC.

The sample holds a few counts of this clonotype. The rearrangement uses TRBV29-1 and TRBJ2-7, with TRBD1 as a possible D gene (5 bases). Looked up from germline, CDR1 is SQVTM and CDR2 is ANQGSEA. The CDR3 totals 14 residues. Trimming removed 5 bases at V and 3 bases at J, with 17 bases between. The CDR3 is CSVSRQPGGYEQYF. DNA of the CDR3: TGCAGCGTTTCTCGACAGCCCGGCGGCTACGAGCAGTACTTC.

This clonotype has more than one count but fewer than ten. This sequence joins TRBV7-8 and TRBJ2-6; 7 nucleotides agree with TRBD1. V lost 4 bases, J lost 0 bases, and 3 bases stayed unmatched. Germline values: CDR1 SGHVS, CDR2 FQNEAQ. The CDR3 has 16 amino acids. The CDR3 sequence: CASSSAGGSGANVLTF. In DNA form, the CDR3 reads TGTGCCAGCAGCTCAGCAGGGGGCTCTGGGGCCAACGTCCTGACTTTC.

This clonotype has a handful of counts. CDR3 nucleotides: TGTGCCTGGAGCTTGGCCTACGAGCAGTACTTC. It specifies CAWSLAYEQYF. V gene TRBV30 combines with J gene TRBJ2-4; D remains unclear. The J call is doubtful: the DNA matches TRBJ2-7 better. Germline V gene sequence: CDR1 GTSNPN, CDR2 SVGIG (reference sequence). This CDR3 is 11 amino acids long.